These 12 T cell receptor beta chains originate from one sample sequenced in a study of T cell changes during pregnancy in multiple sclerosis. Only in-frame clones appear in the TCRdb table, and some are missing; sequencing was by immunoSEQ multiplex PCR. The sample lists tens of thousands of clones, approximately 91% occurring once. Here the sequenced sample was peripheral blood, taken in the first trimester of pregnancy. The receptor set was obtained from a female donor with multiple sclerosis, enrolled in a pregnancy study.

The rearrangement uses TRBV5-1 and TRBJ2-7, with 16 bases lining up with TRBD2. V trimming: 4 bases; J trimming: 4 bases; junction bases outside the gene matches: 14. The CDR3 consists of 19 residues. Germline CDR1 reads SGHRS; CDR2 reads YFSETQ. The CDR3 DNA is TGCGCCAGCAGCCAACCGGGACTAGCGGGAGGGGATTGGCGTTACGAGCAGTACTTC. This translates into CASSQPGLAGGDWRYEQYF.

J is TRBJ2-7 and V is TRBV6-5; possible D gene TRBD1, 5 bases. In germline, CDR1 is MNHEY, CDR2 SVGAGI. The CDR3 extends over 13 amino acids. The ends were cut back, 5 bases at V and 0 bases at J, with 8 bases in the middle. As DNA, the CDR3 is TGTGCCAGCAGTCGACAGCTCTCCTACGAGCAGTACTTC. Protein product: CASSRQLSYEQYF.

The count of this clone is one. This chain links TRBV19 with TRBJ1-4, with TRBD1 identical over 9 bases. The length of the CDR3 is 15 residues. Germline CDR1 reads LNHDA; CDR2 reads SQIVND (reference sequence). The V and J ends lost 3 bases and 7 bases, in that order; junction bases with no gene match: 6. CDR3 in amino acids: CASSITGGGGEKLFF. The CDR3 nucleotides are TGTGCCAGTAGTATCACAGGGGGCGGTGGTGAAAAACTGTTTTTT.

This chain connects TRBV9 to TRBJ2-7; 10 bases map to TRBD2. The CDR3 loop spans 14 amino acids. CDR1 and CDR2 from the germline V gene are SGDLS and YYNGEE. V trimming: 3 bases; J trimming: 4 bases; junction bases outside the gene matches: 4. The CDR3 DNA sequence: TGTGCCAGCAGCGCTGAGGGACTAGCGTACGAGCAGTACTTC. Amino acids: CASSAEGLAYEQYF.

The chain joins TRBV30 to TRBJ1-6; D is possibly TRBD1 (5 bases). Trimming stripped 0 bases from V and 6 bases from J, with 9 bases between. The CDR3 totals 14 residues. Germline loops: CDR1 GTSNPN, CDR2 SVGIG (reference sequence). In DNA, the CDR3 is TGTGCCTGGAGTGTCCCAGGGCCTAATTCACCCCTCCACTTT. Its protein product is CAWSVPGPNSPLHF.

The genes are TRBV5-1 and TRBJ2-7; TRBD1 matches at 10 bases. With 4 bases clipped from V and 3 bases from J, the junction kept 4 bases outside the gene matches. There are 14 residues in the CDR3. Looked up from germline, CDR1 is SGHRS and CDR2 is YFSETQ. The CDR3 DNA reads TGCGCCAGCAGCCCGGGGGACAGGGGCTACGAGCAGTACTTC. Its translation is CASSPGDRGYEQYF. Drawing the rest from reference TRBV5-1 and TRBJ2-7, the complete variable domain is KAGVTQTPRYLIKTRGQQVTLSCSPISGHRSVSWYQQTPGQGLQFLFEYFSETQRNKGNFPGRFSGRQFSNSRSEMNVSTLELGDSALYLCASSPGDRGYEQYFGPGTRLTVT.

This chain joins TRBV5-4 and TRBJ1-1; no definite D call. Deletions cut 4 bases from V and 1 base from J, with 17 bases between. CDR3 size: 16 residues. CDR1 is SGHNT and CDR2 is YYREEE in the germline V gene (reference sequence). The CDR3 protein is CASSPAGVGWNTEAFF. DNA for the CDR3: TGTGCCAGCAGCCCGGCGGGCGTGGGTTGGAACACTGAAGCTTTCTTT.

J is TRBJ1-5 and V is TRBV10-2, with D unresolved. With 0 bases removed from V and 0 bases from J, the gap between germline ends came to 9 bases. Germline V gene data show CDR1 as WSHSY and CDR2 as SAAADI. The CDR3 is made up of 16 amino acids. The CDR3 sequence is CASSESSQYSNQPQHF. The CDR3 DNA reads TGCGCCAGCAGTGAGTCGTCACAGTATAGCAATCAGCCCCAGCATTTT.

The genes are TRBV9 and TRBJ2-1, with D possibly being TRBD2 (6 bases). This CDR3 is built from 13 residues. Trimming pared 3 bases from V and 2 bases from J, leaving 6 bases between. The germline V gene has CDR1 SGDLS and CDR2 YYNGEE. CDR3 in amino acids: CASSGGAYNEQFF. CDR3 coding DNA: TGTGCCAGCAGCGGGGGGGCCTACAATGAGCAGTTCTTC.

V usage is TRBV6-5 and J usage is TRBJ2-2, with a possible D match to TRBD1 (5 bases). This CDR3 contains 14 residues. Germline CDR1 reads MNHEY; CDR2 reads SVGAGI. V lost 8 bases and J 6 bases, leaving 16 bases between the germline ends. This chain's CDR3 is CASHDVGAAGELFF. The CDR3 DNA reads TGTGCCAGCCATGATGTAGGGGCGGCCGGGGAGCTGTTTTTT.

This chain links TRBV5-1 with TRBJ2-1, with TRBD2 matching over 11 bases. This CDR3 region has 23 residues. V shed 0 bases and J 7 bases; nucleotides not matched to a gene: 27. The germline gives CDR1 SGHRS, CDR2 YFSETQ. In DNA, the CDR3 is TGCGCCAGCAGCTTGGTGTTTTTTGGTGGTGACCTTTTTAGTAGCGGGAGGGGGAATGAGCAGTTCTTC. Its protein is CASSLVFFGGDLFSSGRGNEQFF.

The rearrangement uses TRBV7-9 and TRBJ2-7; D is perhaps TRBD1 (7 bases). Trimming cost V 6 bases and J 7 bases, with 19 bases left between them. Germline CDR1 is SEHNR and CDR2 is FQNEAQ (reference sequence). The CDR3 runs 14 residues. CDR3 loop: CASRRTGSGGEQYF. As DNA, the CDR3 is TGTGCCAGCAGGCGGACAGGCTCTGGGGGGGAGCAGTACTTC.